This T cell receptor beta chain was sequenced in a study of control samples from healthy donors and cancer patients. Only in-frame clones appear in the TCRdb table, and some are missing; sequencing was by immunoSEQ multiplex PCR. This sample has about 180,000 clones, with almost 90% found just once. Germline V gene data show CDR1 as SNHLY and CDR2 as FYNNEI. Trimming removed 6 bases from V and 0 bases from J, with 12 bases in between. The CDR3 is made up of 14 amino acids. Input material: blood. The chain joins TRBV2 to TRBJ2-7, with D possibly being TRBD1 or TRBD2 (5 bases each). This clonotype was obtained from a woman aged 50 to 60 in good health. The DNA for the CDR3 is TGTGCCAGCAGGGAGGACACGGACTCCTACGAGCAGTACTTC. Its protein product is CASREDTDSYEQYF. The whole variable domain, remainder taken from reference TRBV2 and TRBJ2-7, is EPEVTQTPSHQVTQMGQEVILRCVPISNHLYFYWYRQILGQKVEFLVSFYNNEISEKSEIFDDQFSVERPDGSNFTLKIRSTKLEDSAMYFCASREDTDSYEQYFGPGTRLTVT.